This TCR beta chain was profiled in a study of tumor-infiltrating lymphocytes in primary liver carcinoma. Turning to the study itself: Male and female patients aged 30 to 69 years made up the cohort. The number of productive TCRbeta reads per sample ranged from roughly 3.5 to 8 million and was similar across tissue types.

With a constant-region primer, TCR beta cDNA was made from approximately 520 ng of total RNA. What produced the TCR beta libraries was three nested multiplex PCR rounds using slightly modified ARM-PCR. TRBV1-TRBV30 forward primers paired with a C-beta reverse primer were used in the first two PCR rounds, which ran roughly 9 cycles each. Via MiXCR, TCRdb re-called the multiplex PCR reads, giving one row per CDR3 protein. In the table there are roughly 120,000 distinct CDR3 sequences, 64% of which are singletons. This clonotype was seen at least ten times. The antigen remains unidentified. V was pared by 0 bases and J by 7 bases, with 13 bases between. Per the germline V gene, CDR1 is SGHRS and CDR2 is YFSETQ. The CDR3 consists of 14 residues. Both RNA and DNA were isolated together from about 20-30 mg of bulk tissue that had not been sorted. Donors underwent surgery for histopathologically diagnosed primary liver carcinoma.

Regarding the study as a whole: Tumor tissue displayed a significantly greater top-250-clone fraction than blood (p = 0.039).

The sample consisted of liver tumor tissue from sampling region 3. Subset in this sample: tumor region T3, left-lateral pole. This sequence joins TRBV5-1 and TRBJ1-1; no firm D call. This clonotype was obtained from a woman aged 55-69 years with primary liver carcinoma and hepatitis B virus infection. This chain's CDR3 is CASSLGERVGEAFF. The CDR3 bases are TGCGCCAGCAGCTTGGGTGAGAGGGTTGGTGAAGCTTTCTTT.